The TCR beta chain under discussion was sequenced for a study of T cell responses to AZD1222 COVID-19 vaccine. Germline CDR1 reads MNHEY; CDR2 reads SVGAGI. V dropped 2 bases and J dropped 9 bases, with 5 bases sitting between them. The CDR3 contains 12 residues. Repertoires were generated with immunoSEQ multiplex PCR, while TCRdb's copy carries only in-frame clones and drops some. The profile shows about 88,000 clones, 85% to 90% of them singletons. The gene calls are TRBV6-5 and TRBJ1-6; D not certain. The material was peripheral blood, obtained on day 0 of AZD1222 vaccination. The sequence was obtained from an adult in good health. CDR3: CASSYMRSPLHF. CDR3 DNA: TGTGCCAGCAGTTACATGCGTTCACCCCTCCACTTT.